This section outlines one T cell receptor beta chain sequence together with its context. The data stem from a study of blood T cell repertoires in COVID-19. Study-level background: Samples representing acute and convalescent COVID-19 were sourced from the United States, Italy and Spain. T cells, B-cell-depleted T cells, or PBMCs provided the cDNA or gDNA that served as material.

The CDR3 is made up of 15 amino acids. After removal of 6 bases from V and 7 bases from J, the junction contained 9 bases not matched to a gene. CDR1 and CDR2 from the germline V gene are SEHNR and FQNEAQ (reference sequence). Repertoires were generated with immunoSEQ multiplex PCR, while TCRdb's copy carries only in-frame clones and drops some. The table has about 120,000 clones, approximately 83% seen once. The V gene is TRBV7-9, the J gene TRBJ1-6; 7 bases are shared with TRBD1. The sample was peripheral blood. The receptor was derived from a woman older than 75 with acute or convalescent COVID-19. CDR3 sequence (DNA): TGTGCCAGCAGTTTTGGACAGGCTTGGAATTCACCCCTCCACTTT. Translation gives CASSFGQAWNSPLHF.